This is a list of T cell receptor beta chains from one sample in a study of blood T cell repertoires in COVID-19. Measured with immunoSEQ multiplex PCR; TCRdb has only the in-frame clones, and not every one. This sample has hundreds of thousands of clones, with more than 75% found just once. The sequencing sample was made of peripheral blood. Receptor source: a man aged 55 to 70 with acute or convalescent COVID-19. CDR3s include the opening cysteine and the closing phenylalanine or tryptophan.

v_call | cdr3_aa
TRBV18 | CASSPGDTPEYVTDTQYF
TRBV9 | CASSVGFGDRGHGELFF
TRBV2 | CASSVSGAADEQYF
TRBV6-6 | CASSPAPDRAFEAFF
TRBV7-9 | CASSSPMSYRDGDTGELFF
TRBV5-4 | CASSLDLPSGGEETQYF
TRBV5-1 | CASSTGLGADNEQFF
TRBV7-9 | CASSLKGLAGNQETQYF
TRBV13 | CASSRLGQGFEQYF
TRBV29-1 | CSVVTSGGETQYF
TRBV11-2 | CASSFSGVLIRETQYF
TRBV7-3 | CATSDGGGAGVNEQFF
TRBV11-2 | CASRAGGETQYF
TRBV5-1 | CASSSGVGEKLFF
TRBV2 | CASRRDRANTGELFF
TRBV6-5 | CASRPTGQGAYGYTF
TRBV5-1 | CASSREGQPTEAFF
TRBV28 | CASRTPFGGAVTSSNQPQHF
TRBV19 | CASSSTGDNSPLHF
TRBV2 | CASTGDRGRGTNEKLFF
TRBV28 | CASSFISGGAYEQYF
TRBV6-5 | CASSRGYEDTQYF
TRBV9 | CASSASTSGGTAKNIQYF
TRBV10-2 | CASSEARDRYYEQYF
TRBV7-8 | CASSPREGTWMNTEAFF
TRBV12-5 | CASGFGGGVETQYF
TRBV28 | CASSLLQGGGDF
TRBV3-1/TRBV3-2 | CASSRVGTDTQYF
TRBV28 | CASTGFNYGYTF
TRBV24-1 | CATSDGGAGDTQYF
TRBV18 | CASSRGGENSPLHF
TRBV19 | CASSLQGVGELFF
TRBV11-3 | CASSLHSSGSDTQYF
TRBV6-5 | CASRVSLRAEAFF
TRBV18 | CASSPRTGSEILQETQYF
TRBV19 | CASTVPSTDTQYF
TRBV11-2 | CASSWELKNIQYF
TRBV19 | CASSDPRGALRETQYF
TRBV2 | CASNGAGLWGEAFF
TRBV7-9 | CASSFGPGGSETQYF
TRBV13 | CASSLPDSGGGYEQYF
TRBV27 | CASTGEGDYGYTF
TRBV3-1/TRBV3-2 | CASSFPGTGGLGGYTF
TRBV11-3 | CASSPPGAPMAQYF